This note documents a single TCR beta chain sequence. Its antigen is unknown. Amplifying from RNA transcripts, the study obtained TCR beta CDR3 regions. An initial RT-PCR round employing HTBI primers preceded a second-round multiplex PCR. TCRdb re-called the multiplex PCR reads through MiXCR, storing one row per CDR3 protein. This sample yields more than 300,000 distinct CDR3 sequences, of which roughly 17% are seen a single time; approximately 2.4% belongs to the top ten. Ineligible for inclusion were patients with other autoimmune diseases, uncontrolled infections, pregnancy or lactation. V was shortened by 4 bases and J by 8 bases, with 8 bases between the two germline ends. This CDR3 spans 11 amino acids. These data come from a study of Graves' ophthalmopathy and Graves' hyperthyroidism. Study-level background: Before any treatment, peripheral blood was taken at the initial diagnosis.

Study-level results: In blood, most expanded thyroid clonotypes above 0.001 frequency were also detected.

The chain is built from TRBV12-3 or TRBV12-4 and TRBJ1-2, with TRBD1 as a possible D gene (6 bases). The specimen sequenced was peripheral blood. This clonotype was sampled from an adult woman with stable Graves' hyperthyroidism. The CDR3 DNA follows: TGTGCCAGCAGTTACGGGGGCGGCTACACCTTC. Translating it yields CASSYGGGYTF.